This T cell receptor beta chain stems from a study of T cell clones after liver transplantation (dated by TCRdb to between 2019 and 2020). In the study overall: Samples were obtained from ITN030ST, a randomized trial in which withdrawal of immunosuppression was attempted within 2 years of liver transplantation. Donor-reactive T cell clones were identified using TCRbeta sequencing after a pre-transplant mixed lymphocyte reaction and were then followed in post-transplant blood. Third party-reactive TCRbeta sequences were also identified from pre-transplant MLRs to serve as an antigen-independent comparator for donor-reactive sequences. Three of the eight recipients were HCV-positive; the others were transplanted for non-autoimmune, non-viral indications. The subjects received no induction therapy and were kept on standard immunosuppression until randomization at 12-24 months post-transplant. Tolerance meant complete immunosuppression withdrawal for at least one year without liver enzymes rising beyond twice the upper limit of normal. Blood samples were collected pre-transplant, pre-randomization before withdrawal, and post-randomization after either complete withdrawal or failed withdrawal. A cohort of 8 liver transplant recipients was studied, of whom 3 were classified as tolerant and 5 as non-tolerant. What the research found in general, with its limitations: The conclusions were preliminary, being limited by small, heterogeneous patient numbers and by non-standardized post-transplant time points. Circulating donor-reactive CD4 TCRbeta sequences fell significantly post-transplant in most of the 8 subjects, irrespective of tolerance or HCV status. In two subjects, low numbers of available donor cells limited the measurable donor-reactive repertoire. Because no allograft tissue specimens were available, donor-reactive T cells may have migrated into the graft instead of being deleted. After accounting for repertoire turnover, donor-reactive detection was significantly reduced in 7 of 8 subjects for CD4 and 8 of 8 for CD8. Donor-reactive sequences decreased more than third party-reactive sequences, which suggests partial antigen-specific deletion that was not related to withdrawal success.

Unstimulated PBMCs, after thawing, were stained for CD3, CD4 and CD8 and then FACS-sorted into CD3+CD4+ and CD3+CD8+ populations. Randomization to immunosuppression withdrawal applied to every one of the 8 studied subjects. The Qiagen DNeasy Blood and Tissue Kit was used for genomic DNA isolation. With regard to this clone: The target of this receptor is not known. One end of the junction does not line up with germline, which may come from a read error.

Measured from the cysteine to the phenylalanine, the CDR3 is 15 residues long. The read is trimmed to its CDR3 DNA, 45 bases read in frame from base 1. CDR1 and CDR2 (SGHTA, FQGTGA) derive from the germline V gene. High-throughput TCRbeta CDR3 sequencing of frozen genomic DNA was performed by immunoSEQ, with PCR amplification, mapping, bias correction and internal controls included. Per the source publication's procedure: Only productive rearrangements were retained, and each unique TCRbeta sequence was defined by its CDR3 nucleotide sequence together with its V and J gene. A sequence counted as donor-reactive only if the sequence showed at least 5-fold expansion in CFSE-low cells compared with unstimulated pre-transplant cells and had a frequency of at least 0.01%. To ensure at least 90% detection power, minimum frequency thresholds were set for each subject based on that subject's lowest-template unstimulated sample. Repertoire turnover was measured by Jensen-Shannon divergence between the top 1000 TCRbeta sequences post- and pre-transplant. Two-sided Fisher's exact tests were used to test for changes in how often donor-reactive sequences were detected. TCRdb re-hosts the immuneACCESS table, in-frame sequences only. Its copies lack some clones; in the studies checked, an unresolved V gene accounts for under half of them, and the cause for the rest is not known. V, J and clone size derive from that table, while D and trimming were established from the DNA sequence. The sample table contains 6,500 or so clones; only one count was recorded for around 79% of them. The ten largest clones capture roughly a third of the sample.

The source material was CD8+ T cells from blood, sampled 24 months after liver transplant. In this chain, TRBV7-3 is recombined with TRBJ2-3; TRBD1 fits 8 bases in the junction. The receptor was isolated from a human patient who received a liver transplant. After a transplant, some T cells may be the graft donor's own cells. The CDR3 loop reads CASSLTGGSTDTQYF. The nucleotide sequence reads as follows: TGTGCCAGCAGCCTAACAGGGGGAAGCACAGATACGCAGTATTTT.